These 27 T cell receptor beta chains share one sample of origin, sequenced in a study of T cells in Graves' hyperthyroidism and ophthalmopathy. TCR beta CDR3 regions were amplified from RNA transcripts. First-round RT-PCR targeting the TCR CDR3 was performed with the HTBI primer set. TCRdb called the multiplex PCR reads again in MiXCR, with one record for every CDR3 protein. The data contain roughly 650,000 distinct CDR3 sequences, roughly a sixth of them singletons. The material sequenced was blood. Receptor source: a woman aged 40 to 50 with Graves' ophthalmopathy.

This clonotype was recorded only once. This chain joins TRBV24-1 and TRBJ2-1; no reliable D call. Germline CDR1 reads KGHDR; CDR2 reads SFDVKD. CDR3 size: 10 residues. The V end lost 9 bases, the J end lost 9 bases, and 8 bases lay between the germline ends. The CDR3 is CATSGGEQFF. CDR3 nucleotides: TGTGCCACCTCCGGCGGTGAGCAGTTCTTC.

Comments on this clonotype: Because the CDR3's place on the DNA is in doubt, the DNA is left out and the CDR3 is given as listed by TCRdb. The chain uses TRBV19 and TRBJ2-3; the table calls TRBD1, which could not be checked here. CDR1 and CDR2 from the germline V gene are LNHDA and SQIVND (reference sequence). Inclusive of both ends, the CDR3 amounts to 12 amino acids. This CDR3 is CASSFGPGTQYF.

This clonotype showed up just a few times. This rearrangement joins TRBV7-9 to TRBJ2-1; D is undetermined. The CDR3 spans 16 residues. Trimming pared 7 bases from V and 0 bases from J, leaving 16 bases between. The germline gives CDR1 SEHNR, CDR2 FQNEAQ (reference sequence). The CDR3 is CASTPPVSSSYNEQFF. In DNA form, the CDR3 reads TGTGCCAGCACCCCTCCGGTGAGCAGCTCCTACAATGAGCAGTTCTTC.

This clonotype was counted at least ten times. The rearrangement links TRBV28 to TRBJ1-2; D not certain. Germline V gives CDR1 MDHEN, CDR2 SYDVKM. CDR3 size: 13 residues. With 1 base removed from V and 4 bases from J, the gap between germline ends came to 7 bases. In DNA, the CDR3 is TGTGCCAGCAGTTTATCTAAGACCTATGGCTACACCTTC. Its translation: CASSLSKTYGYTF.

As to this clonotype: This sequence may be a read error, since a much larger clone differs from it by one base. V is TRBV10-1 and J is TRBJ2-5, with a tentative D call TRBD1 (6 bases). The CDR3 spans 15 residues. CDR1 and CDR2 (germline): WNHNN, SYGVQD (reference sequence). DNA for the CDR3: TGCGCCAGCGGTGAGGCAGGGGCGGATGGAGAGACCCAGTACTTC. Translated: CASGEAGADGETQYF.

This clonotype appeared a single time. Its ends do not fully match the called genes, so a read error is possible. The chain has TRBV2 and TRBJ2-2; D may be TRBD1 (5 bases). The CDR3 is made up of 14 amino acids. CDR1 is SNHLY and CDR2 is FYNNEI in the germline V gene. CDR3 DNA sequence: TGTGCCAGCTCGGAACAGGTCAACATCGGGGAGCTGTTTTTT. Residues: CASSEQVNIGELFF.

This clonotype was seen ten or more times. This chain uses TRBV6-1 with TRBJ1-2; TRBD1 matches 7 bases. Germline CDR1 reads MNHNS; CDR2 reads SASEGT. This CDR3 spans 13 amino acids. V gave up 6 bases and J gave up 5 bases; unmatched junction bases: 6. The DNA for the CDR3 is TGTGCCAGCAGACCGGGACAGTTATATGGCTACACCTTC. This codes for CASRPGQLYGYTF.

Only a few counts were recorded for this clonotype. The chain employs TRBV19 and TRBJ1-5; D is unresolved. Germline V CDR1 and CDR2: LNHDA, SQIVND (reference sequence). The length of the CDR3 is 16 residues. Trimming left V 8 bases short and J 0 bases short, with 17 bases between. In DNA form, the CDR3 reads TGTGCCAGTCGATACGGCGGAGGAGTTAGCAATCAGCCCCAGCATTTT. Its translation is CASRYGGGVSNQPQHF.

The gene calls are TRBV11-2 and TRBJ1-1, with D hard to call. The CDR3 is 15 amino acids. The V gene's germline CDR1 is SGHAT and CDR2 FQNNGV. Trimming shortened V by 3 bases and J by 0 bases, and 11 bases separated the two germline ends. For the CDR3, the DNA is TGTGCCAGCAGCTTGGAGCTCAGCCTGAACACTGAAGCTTTCTTT. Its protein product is CASSLELSLNTEAFF.

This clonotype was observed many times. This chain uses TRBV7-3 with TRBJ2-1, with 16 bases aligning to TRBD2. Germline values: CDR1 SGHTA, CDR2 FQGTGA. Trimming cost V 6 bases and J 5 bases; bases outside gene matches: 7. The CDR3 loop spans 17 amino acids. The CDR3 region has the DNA TGTGCCAGCAGTCCCGGGACTAGCGGGAGGGCCCACAATGAGCAGTTCTTC. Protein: CASSPGTSGRAHNEQFF.

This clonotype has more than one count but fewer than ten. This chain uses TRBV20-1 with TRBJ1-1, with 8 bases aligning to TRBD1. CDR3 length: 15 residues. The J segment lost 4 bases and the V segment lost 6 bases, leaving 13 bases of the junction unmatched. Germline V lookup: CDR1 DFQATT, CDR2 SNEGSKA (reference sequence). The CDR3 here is CSAPRTGLVRTEAFF. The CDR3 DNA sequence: TGCAGTGCCCCCCGGACAGGGTTGGTACGCACTGAAGCTTTCTTT.

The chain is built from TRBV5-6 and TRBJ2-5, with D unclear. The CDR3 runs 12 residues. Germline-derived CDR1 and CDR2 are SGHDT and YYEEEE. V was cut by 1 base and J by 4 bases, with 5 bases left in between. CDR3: CASSLWLETQYF. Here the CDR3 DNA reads TGTGCCAGCAGCTTGTGGTTAGAGACCCAGTACTTC.

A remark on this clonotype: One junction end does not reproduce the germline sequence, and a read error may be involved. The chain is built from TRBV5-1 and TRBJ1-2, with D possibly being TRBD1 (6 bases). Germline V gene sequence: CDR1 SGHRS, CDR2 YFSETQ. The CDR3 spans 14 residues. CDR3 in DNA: TGCGCCAGCAACTTGGGCCAGGGGAACTATGGCTACACCTTC. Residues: CASNLGQGNYGYTF.

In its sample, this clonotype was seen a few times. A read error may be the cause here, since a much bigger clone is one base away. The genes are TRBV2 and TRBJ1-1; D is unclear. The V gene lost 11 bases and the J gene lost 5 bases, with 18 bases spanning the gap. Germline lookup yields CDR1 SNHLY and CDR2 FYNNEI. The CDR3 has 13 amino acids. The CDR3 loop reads CAARNSRNTEAFF. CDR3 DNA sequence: TGTGCCGCAAGGAATTCGAGGAATACTGAAGCTTTCTTT.

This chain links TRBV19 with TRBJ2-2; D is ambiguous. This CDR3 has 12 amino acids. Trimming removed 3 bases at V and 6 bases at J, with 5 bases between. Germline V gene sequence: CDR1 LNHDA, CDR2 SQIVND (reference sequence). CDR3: CASSISPGELFF. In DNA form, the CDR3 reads TGTGCCAGTAGTATTTCCCCCGGGGAGCTGTTTTTT. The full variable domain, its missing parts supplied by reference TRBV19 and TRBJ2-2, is DGGITQSPKYLFRKEGQNVTLSCEQNLNHDAMYWYRQDPGQGLRLIYYSQIVNDFQKGDIAEGYSVSREKKESFPLTVTSAQKNPTAFYLCASSISPGELFFGEGSRLTVL.

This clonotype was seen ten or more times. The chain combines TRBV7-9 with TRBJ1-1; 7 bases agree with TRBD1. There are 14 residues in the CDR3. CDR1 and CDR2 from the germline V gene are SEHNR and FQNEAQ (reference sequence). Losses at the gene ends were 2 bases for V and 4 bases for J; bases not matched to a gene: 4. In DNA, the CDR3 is TGTGCCAGCAGCTTAATGACAGGGCCCACTGAAGCTTTCTTT. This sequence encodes CASSLMTGPTEAFF.

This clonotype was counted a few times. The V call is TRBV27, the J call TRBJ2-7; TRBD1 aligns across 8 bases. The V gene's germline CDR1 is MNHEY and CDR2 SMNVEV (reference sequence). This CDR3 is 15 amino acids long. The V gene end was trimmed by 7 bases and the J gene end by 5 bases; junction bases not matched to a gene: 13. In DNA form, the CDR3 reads TGTGCCAGCACCCTCTCGGGACAGGATGTCAACGAGCAGTACTTC. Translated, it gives CASTLSGQDVNEQYF.

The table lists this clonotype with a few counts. CDR3 residues: CSARPGDRGHYGYTF. CDR3 bases: TGCAGTGCTAGACCGGGGGACAGGGGTCACTATGGCTACACCTTC. The chain has TRBV20-1 and TRBJ1-2; 10 bases are shared with TRBD1. This CDR3 spans 15 amino acids. In germline, CDR1 is DFQATT, CDR2 SNEGSKA (reference sequence). The trim removed 2 bases at V and 3 bases at J, leaving 6 bases unmatched.

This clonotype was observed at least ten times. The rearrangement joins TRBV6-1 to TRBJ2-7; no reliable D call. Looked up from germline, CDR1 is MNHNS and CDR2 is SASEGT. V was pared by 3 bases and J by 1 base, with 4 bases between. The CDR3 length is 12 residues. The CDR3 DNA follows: TGTGCCAGCAGTGATCATTCCTACGAGCAGTACTTC. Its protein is CASSDHSYEQYF.

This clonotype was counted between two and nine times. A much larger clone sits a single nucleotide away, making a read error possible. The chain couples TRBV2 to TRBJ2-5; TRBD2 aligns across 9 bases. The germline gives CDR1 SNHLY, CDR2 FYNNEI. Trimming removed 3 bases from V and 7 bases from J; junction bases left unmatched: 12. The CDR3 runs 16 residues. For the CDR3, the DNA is TGTGCCAGCAGTGATTGGGTAGCGGGAGATCAGGGGACCCAGTACTTC. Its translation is CASSDWVAGDQGTQYF. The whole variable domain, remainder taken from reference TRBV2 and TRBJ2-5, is EPEVTQTPSHQVTQMGQEVILRCVPISNHLYFYWYRQILGQKVEFLVSFYNNEISEKSEIFDDQFSVERPDGSNFTLKIRSTKLEDSAMYFCASSDWVAGDQGTQYFGPGTRLLVL.

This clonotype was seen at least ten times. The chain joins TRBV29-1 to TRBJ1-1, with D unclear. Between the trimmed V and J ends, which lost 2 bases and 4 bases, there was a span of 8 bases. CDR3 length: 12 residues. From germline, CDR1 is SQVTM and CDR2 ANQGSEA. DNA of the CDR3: TGCAGCGTTGAACGGGGAGGCACTGAAGCTTTCTTT. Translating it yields CSVERGGTEAFF.

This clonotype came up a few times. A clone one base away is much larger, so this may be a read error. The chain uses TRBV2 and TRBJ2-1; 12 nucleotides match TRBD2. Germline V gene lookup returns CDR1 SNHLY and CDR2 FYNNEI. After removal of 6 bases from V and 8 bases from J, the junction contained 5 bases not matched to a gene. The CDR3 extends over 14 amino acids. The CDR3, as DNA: TGTGCCAGCAGGACTAGCGGGAGTAGTCATGAGCAGTTCTTC. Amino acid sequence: CASRTSGSSHEQFF.

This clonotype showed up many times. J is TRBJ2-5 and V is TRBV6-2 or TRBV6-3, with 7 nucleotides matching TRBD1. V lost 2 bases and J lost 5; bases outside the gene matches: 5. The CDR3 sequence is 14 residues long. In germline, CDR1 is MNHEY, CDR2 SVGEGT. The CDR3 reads CASSYRDSVETQYF. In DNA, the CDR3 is TGTGCCAGCAGTTACAGGGACAGCGTGGAGACCCAGTACTTC.

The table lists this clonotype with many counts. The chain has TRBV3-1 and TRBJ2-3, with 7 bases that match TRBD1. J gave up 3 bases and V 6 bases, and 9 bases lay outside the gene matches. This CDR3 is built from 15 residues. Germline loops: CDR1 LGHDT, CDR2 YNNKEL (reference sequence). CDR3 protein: CASSHRGARTDTQYF. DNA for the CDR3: TGTGCCAGCAGTCACAGGGGAGCAAGGACAGATACGCAGTATTTT.

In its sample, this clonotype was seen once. For the CDR3, the DNA is TGTGCCAGCAGTTTAGAGGAGCTTAATTCACCCCTCCACTTT. Its translation is CASSLEELNSPLHF. This chain links TRBV12-3 or TRBV12-4 with TRBJ1-6; D not resolved. The germline V and J ends were trimmed by 1 base and 6 bases, with 7 bases remaining between them. The CDR3 spans 14 residues.

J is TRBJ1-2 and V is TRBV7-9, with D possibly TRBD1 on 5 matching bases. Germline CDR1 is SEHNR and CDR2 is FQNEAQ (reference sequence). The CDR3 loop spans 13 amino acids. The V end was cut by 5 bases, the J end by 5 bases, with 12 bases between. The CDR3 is CASSVTPGYGYTF. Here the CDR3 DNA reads TGTGCCAGCAGCGTAACACCAGGGTATGGCTACACCTTC.

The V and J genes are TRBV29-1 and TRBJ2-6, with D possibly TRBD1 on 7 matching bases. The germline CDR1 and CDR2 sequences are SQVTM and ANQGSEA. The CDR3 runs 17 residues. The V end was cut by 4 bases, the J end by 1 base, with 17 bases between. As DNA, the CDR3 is TGCAGCGTTGGGGACAGCCGGGACTCATCTGGGGCCAACGTCCTGACTTTC. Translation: CSVGDSRDSSGANVLTF.